These T cell receptor beta chains were read from a single sample in a study of cytomegalovirus exposure and HLA in healthy donors. Produced via immunoSEQ multiplex PCR; TCRdb's table is partial and in-frame only. The sample consists of fewer than 300,000 clones, about 80% of them appearing once. Sequencing input: PBMCs. These receptors were collected from a girl aged 2 to 9 in good health and CMV-seronegative. CDR3s include the opening cysteine and the closing phenylalanine or tryptophan. D genes are given only for firm matches. Size values are once, few and many counts, or a class for expanded clones, and some rows have none.

abundance: -
v_gene: TRBV6-5
j_gene: TRBJ2-5
d_gene: -
CDR3aa: CASSYSPGDLETQYF
CDR3nt: TGTGCCAGCAGTTACTCCCCAGGGGATCTAGAGACCCAGTACTTC

abundance: -
v_gene: TRBV9
j_gene: TRBJ1-1
d_gene: TRBD1
CDR3aa: CASSPRGGGTGDAEAFF
CDR3nt: TGTGCCAGCAGCCCTAGGGGGGGAGGGACAGGGGACGCTGAAGCTTTCTTT

abundance: -
v_gene: TRBV7-6
j_gene: TRBJ2-7
d_gene: TRBD1
CDR3aa: CASSPTGGSVGYEQYF
CDR3nt: TGTGCCAGCAGCCCGACAGGGGGCAGTGTTGGGTACGAGCAGTACTTC

abundance: -
v_gene: TRBV18
j_gene: TRBJ1-1
d_gene: -
CDR3aa: CASSADRRDTEAFF
CDR3nt: TGTGCCAGCTCAGCGGACAGACGGGACACTGAAGCTTTCTTT

abundance: -
v_gene: TRBV2
j_gene: TRBJ1-2
d_gene: -
CDR3aa: CASSYMPGGSGYGYTF
CDR3nt: TGTGCCAGCAGTTATATGCCGGGGGGGTCTGGTTATGGCTACACCTTC

abundance: -
v_gene: TRBV4-1
j_gene: TRBJ2-7
d_gene: -
CDR3aa: CASSQDYGTFYEQYF
CDR3nt: TGCGCCAGCAGCCAAGATTACGGGACATTCTACGAGCAGTACTTC

abundance: -
v_gene: TRBV7-9
j_gene: TRBJ1-1
d_gene: TRBD1
CDR3aa: CASSIGDRGYTEAFF
CDR3nt: TGTGCCAGCAGCATTGGGGACAGGGGGTACACTGAAGCTTTCTTT

abundance: once
v_gene: TRBV30
j_gene: TRBJ1-2
d_gene: -
CDR3aa: CAWSDRAVHYGYTF
CDR3nt: TGTGCCTGGAGTGACAGGGCCGTTCACTATGGCTACACCTTC

abundance: once
v_gene: TRBV6-5
j_gene: TRBJ2-1
d_gene: -
CDR3aa: CASSSTQGLPNEQFF
CDR3nt: TGTGCCAGCAGTTCTACGCAGGGATTGCCCAATGAGCAGTTCTTC

abundance: -
v_gene: TRBV21-1
j_gene: TRBJ2-4
d_gene: -
CDR3aa: CASSFATVVRLSGLDLAKNIQYF
CDR3nt: TGTGCCAGCAGCTTCGCGACAGTAGTCCGATTGAGTGGGTTGGATTTAGCCAAAAACATTCAGTACTTC

abundance: -
v_gene: TRBV2
j_gene: TRBJ1-1
d_gene: -
CDR3aa: CASSGQGQTEAFF
CDR3nt: TGTGCCAGCAGTGGACAAGGACAGACTGAAGCTTTCTTT

abundance: -
v_gene: TRBV5-8
j_gene: TRBJ1-2
d_gene: TRBD1
CDR3aa: CASSLGQGNGYTF
CDR3nt: TGTGCCAGCAGCTTGGGACAGGGGAATGGCTACACCTTC

abundance: -
v_gene: TRBV29-1
j_gene: TRBJ2-1
d_gene: -
CDR3aa: CSVGGQGPSYNEQFF
CDR3nt: TGCAGCGTTGGCGGCCAGGGGCCTTCCTACAATGAGCAGTTCTTC

abundance: -
v_gene: TRBV11-2
j_gene: TRBJ2-7
d_gene: TRBD1
CDR3aa: CASSFSPGQTYEQYF
CDR3nt: TGTGCCAGCAGCTTTTCACCGGGACAGACCTACGAGCAGTACTTC

abundance: -
v_gene: TRBV5-1
j_gene: TRBJ2-5
d_gene: -
CDR3aa: CASSFRNGLQETQYF
CDR3nt: TGCGCCAGCAGCTTCCGAAATGGCCTCCAAGAGACCCAGTACTTC

abundance: once
v_gene: TRBV9
j_gene: TRBJ2-7
d_gene: TRBD2
CDR3aa: CASSRGLAGGYEQYF
CDR3nt: TGTGCCAGCAGCCGAGGACTAGCGGGAGGGTACGAGCAGTACTTC

abundance: once
v_gene: TRBV28
j_gene: TRBJ2-1
d_gene: TRBD1
CDR3aa: CASSVPGTGFHEQFF
CDR3nt: TGTGCCAGCAGTGTACCCGGGACAGGGTTCCATGAGCAGTTCTTC

abundance: -
v_gene: TRBV7-9
j_gene: TRBJ2-5
d_gene: TRBD2
CDR3aa: CASLPGLAVQETQYF
CDR3nt: TGTGCCAGCCTCCCGGGACTAGCGGTCCAAGAGACCCAGTACTTC

abundance: -
v_gene: TRBV5-1
j_gene: TRBJ2-7
d_gene: TRBD1
CDR3aa: CASRTGQGSEQYF
CDR3nt: TGCGCCAGCAGAACCGGACAGGGCTCCGAGCAGTACTTC

abundance: -
v_gene: TRBV2
j_gene: TRBJ2-5
d_gene: -
CDR3aa: CASSVREGHPGRTQYF
CDR3nt: TGTGCCAGCAGTGTAAGGGAGGGACATCCCGGTCGGACCCAGTACTTC